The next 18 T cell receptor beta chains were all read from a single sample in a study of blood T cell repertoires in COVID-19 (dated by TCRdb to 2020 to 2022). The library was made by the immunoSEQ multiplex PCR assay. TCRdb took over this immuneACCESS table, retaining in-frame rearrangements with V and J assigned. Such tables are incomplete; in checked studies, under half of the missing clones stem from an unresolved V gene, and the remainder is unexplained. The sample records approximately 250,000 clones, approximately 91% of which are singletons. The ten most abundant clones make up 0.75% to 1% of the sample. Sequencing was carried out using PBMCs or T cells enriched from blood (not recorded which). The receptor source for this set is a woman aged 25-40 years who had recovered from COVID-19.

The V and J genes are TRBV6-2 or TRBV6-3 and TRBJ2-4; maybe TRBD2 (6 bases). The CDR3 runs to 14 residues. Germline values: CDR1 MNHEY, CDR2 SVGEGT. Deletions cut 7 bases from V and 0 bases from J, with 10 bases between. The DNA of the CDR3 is TGTGCCAGCAACCCGGGACTAGCCAAAAACATTCAGTACTTC. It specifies CASNPGLAKNIQYF.

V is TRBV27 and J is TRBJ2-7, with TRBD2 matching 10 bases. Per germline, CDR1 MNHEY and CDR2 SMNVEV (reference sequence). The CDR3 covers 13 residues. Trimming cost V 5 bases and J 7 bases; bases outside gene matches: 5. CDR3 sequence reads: CASSIAGGKEQYF. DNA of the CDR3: TGTGCCAGCAGTATAGCGGGAGGAAAAGAGCAGTACTTC.

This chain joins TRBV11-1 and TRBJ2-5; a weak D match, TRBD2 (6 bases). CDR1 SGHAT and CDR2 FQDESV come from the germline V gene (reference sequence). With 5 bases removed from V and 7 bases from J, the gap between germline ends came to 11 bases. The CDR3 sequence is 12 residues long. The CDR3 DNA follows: TGTGCCAGCAGCCGGACTACAATGACCCAGTACTTC. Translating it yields CASSRTTMTQYF. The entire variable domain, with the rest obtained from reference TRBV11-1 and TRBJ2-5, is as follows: EAEVAQSPRYKITEKSQAVAFWCDPISGHATLYWYRQILGQGPELLVQFQDESVVDDSQLPKDRFSAERLKGVDSTLKIQPAELGDSAMYLCASSRTTMTQYFGPGTRLLVL.

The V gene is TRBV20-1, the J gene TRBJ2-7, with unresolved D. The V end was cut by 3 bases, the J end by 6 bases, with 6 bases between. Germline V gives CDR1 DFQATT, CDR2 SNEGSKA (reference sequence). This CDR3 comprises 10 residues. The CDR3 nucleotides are TGCAGTGCTAGGTTCCGCGAGCAGTACTTC. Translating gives CSARFREQYF.

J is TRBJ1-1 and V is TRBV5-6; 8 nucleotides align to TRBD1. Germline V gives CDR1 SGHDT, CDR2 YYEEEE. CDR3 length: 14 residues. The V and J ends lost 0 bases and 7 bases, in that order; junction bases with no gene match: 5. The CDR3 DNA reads TGTGCCAGCAGCTTGGTTGACAGGGGAAGTGAAGCTTTCTTT. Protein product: CASSLVDRGSEAFF.

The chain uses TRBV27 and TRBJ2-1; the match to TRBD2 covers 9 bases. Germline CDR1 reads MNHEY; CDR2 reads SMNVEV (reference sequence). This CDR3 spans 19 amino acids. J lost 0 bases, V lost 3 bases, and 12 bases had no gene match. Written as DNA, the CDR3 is TGTGCCAGCAGTTTTTATCGCGGGAGGGCCGCGAGCTCCTACAATGAGCAGTTCTTC. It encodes CASSFYRGRAASSYNEQFF.

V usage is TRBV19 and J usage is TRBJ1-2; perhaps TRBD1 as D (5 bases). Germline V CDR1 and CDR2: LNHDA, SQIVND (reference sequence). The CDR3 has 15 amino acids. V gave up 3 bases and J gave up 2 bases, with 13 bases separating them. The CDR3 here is CASSIGQGLNYGYTF. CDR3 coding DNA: TGTGCCAGTAGTATTGGGCAGGGCTTGAACTATGGCTACACCTTC.

For the CDR3, the DNA is TGTGCCAGTAGTATAAGCCTTGGGGGGACTGGGGCCAACGTCCTGACTTTC. This translates into CASSISLGGTGANVLTF. The chain employs TRBV19 and TRBJ2-6, with a tentative D call TRBD2 (6 bases). CDR1 is LNHDA and CDR2 is SQIVND in the germline V gene (reference sequence). The CDR3 length is 17 residues. Trimming took 2 bases from V and 2 from J, leaving 13 bases between them.

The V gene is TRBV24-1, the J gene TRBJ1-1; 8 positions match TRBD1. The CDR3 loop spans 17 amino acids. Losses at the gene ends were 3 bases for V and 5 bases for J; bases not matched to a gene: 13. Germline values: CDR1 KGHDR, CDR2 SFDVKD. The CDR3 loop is CATSDGTGGRGRTEAFF. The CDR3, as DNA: TGTGCCACCAGTGATGGGACCGGTGGCAGGGGGCGAACTGAAGCTTTCTTT.

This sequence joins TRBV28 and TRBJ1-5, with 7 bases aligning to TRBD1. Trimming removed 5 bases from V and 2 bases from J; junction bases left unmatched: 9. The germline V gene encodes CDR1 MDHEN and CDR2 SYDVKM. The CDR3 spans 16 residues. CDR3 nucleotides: TGTGCCAGCAGTGATCAGGGGGTGGGGGGCAATCAGCCCCAGCATTTT. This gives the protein CASSDQGVGGNQPQHF.

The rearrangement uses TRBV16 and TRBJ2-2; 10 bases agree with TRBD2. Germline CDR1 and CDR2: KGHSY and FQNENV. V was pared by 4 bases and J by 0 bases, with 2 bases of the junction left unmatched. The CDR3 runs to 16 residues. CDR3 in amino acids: CASSPLAGANTGELFF. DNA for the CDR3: TGTGCCAGCAGCCCCCTAGCGGGGGCGAACACCGGGGAGCTGTTTTTT.

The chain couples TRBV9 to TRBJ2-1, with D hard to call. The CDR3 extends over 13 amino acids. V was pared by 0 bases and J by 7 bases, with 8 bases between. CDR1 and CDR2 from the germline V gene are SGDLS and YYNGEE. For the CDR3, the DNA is TGTGCCAGCAGCGTAGGGCTCGGGAATGAGCAGTTCTTC. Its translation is CASSVGLGNEQFF.

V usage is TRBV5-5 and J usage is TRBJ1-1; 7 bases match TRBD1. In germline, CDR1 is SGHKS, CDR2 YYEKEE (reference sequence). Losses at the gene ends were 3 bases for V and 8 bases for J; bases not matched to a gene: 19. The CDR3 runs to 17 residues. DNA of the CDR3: TGTGCCAGCAGCTGGAATCACAGGGGCAACCGTCTAGAGGAAGCTTTCTTT. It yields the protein CASSWNHRGNRLEEAFF.

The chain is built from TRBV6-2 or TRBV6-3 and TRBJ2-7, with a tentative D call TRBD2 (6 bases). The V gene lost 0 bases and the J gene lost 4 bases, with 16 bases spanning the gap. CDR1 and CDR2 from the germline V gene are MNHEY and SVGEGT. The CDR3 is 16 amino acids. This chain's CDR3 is CASSYSPGLPSYEQYF. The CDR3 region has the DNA TGTGCCAGCAGTTACTCCCCGGGACTCCCATCTTACGAGCAGTACTTC.

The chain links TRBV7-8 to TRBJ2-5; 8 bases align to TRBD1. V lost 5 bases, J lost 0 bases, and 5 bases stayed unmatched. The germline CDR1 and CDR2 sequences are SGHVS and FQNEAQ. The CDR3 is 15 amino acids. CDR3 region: CASSRQGLDQETQYF. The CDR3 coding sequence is TGTGCCAGCAGCCGACAGGGGTTAGACCAAGAGACCCAGTACTTC.

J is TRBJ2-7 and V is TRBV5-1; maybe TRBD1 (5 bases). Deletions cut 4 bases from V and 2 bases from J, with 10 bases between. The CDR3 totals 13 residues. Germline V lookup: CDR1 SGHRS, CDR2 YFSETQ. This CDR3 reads CASSPGPPYEQYF. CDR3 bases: TGCGCCAGCAGCCCAGGGCCCCCCTACGAGCAGTACTTC.

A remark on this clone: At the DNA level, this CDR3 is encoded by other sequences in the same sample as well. CDR3: CASSPGGGPYEQYF. The CDR3, as DNA: TGTGCCAGCTCACCAGGGGGGGGGCCCTACGAGCAGTACTTC. The chain employs TRBV18 and TRBJ2-7; TRBD2 is a possible D gene (7 bases). Trimming took off 2 bases at V and 2 bases at J, with 10 bases between the two ends. The CDR3 has 14 amino acids. Germline V gives CDR1 KGHSH, CDR2 LQKENI. The full variable domain, in which reference TRBV18 and TRBJ2-7 provide the parts outside the CDR3, is NAGVMQNPRHLVRRRGQEARLRCSPMKGHSHVYWYRQLPEEGLKFMVYLQKENIIDESGMPKERFSAEFPKEGPSILRIQQVVRGDSAAYFCASSPGGGPYEQYFGPGTRLTVT.

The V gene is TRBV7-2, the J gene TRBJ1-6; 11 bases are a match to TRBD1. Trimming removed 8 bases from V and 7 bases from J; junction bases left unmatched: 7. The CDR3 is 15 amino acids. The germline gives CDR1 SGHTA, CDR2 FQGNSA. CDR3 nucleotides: TGTGCCAGCCGGTGGGACAGGGGGACGAATTCACCCCTCCACTTT. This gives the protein CASRWDRGTNSPLHF. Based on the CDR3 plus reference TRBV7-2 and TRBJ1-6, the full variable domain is GAGVSQSPSNKVTEKGKDVELRCDPISGHTALYWYRQSLGQGLEFLIYFQGNSAPDKSGLPSDRFSAERTGGSVSTLTIQRTQQEDSAVYLCASRWDRGTNSPLHFGNGTRLTVT.